The 23 T cell receptor beta chains listed next were all sequenced from one sample in a study of blood T cells in healthy people across ages. A sample-barcoded 5' primer and a J-beta primer mix were used in a second PCR of about 6 to 11 cycles. TCRdb re-called the 5' RACE reads through MiXCR, storing one row per CDR3 protein. The data hold approximately 600,000 distinct CDR3 sequences, with around three fifths observed a single time. Sequenced sample: blood. These receptors came from a man between 60 and 70 years old in good health.

About this clonotype itself: Germline is not matched at one junction end, which may reflect a read error. CDR3 residues: CVSSLGYGVAYGETQYF. The CDR3 DNA reads as TGTGTCAGCAGCTTAGGATATGGGGTAGCCTACGGGGAGACCCAGTACTTC. The rearrangement links TRBV7-2 to TRBJ2-5; D unclear. Germline CDR1 is SGHTA and CDR2 is FQGNSA. This CDR3 is 17 amino acids long.

This chain uses TRBV12-3 or TRBV12-4 with TRBJ2-4; D gene uncertain. The CDR3 sequence is 12 residues long. V was clipped by 6 bases and J by 9 bases, with 12 bases between them. The CDR3 coding sequence is TGTGCCAGCAGCTCCCGGGTAGTCATTCAGTACTTC. Translating it yields CASSSRVVIQYF.

The V call is TRBV7-2, the J call TRBJ2-2; 13 positions agree with TRBD2. V shed 3 bases and J 6 bases; nucleotides not matched to a gene: 7. Per germline, CDR1 SGHTA and CDR2 FQGNSA. The CDR3 totals 17 residues. This CDR3 is CASSLMTSGGTPGELFF. In DNA form, the CDR3 reads TGTGCCAGCAGCTTGATGACTAGCGGGGGGACCCCCGGGGAGCTGTTTTTT. Full variable domain (remainder filled in from reference TRBV7-2 and TRBJ2-2): GAGVSQSPSNKVTEKGKDVELRCDPISGHTALYWYRQSLGQGLEFLIYFQGNSAPDKSGLPSDRFSAERTGGSVSTLTIQRTQQEDSAVYLCASSLMTSGGTPGELFFGEGSRLTVL.

J is TRBJ1-2 and V is TRBV2; tentatively, D is TRBD1 (6 bases). The germline V gene encodes CDR1 SNHLY and CDR2 FYNNEI. The CDR3 is made up of 14 amino acids. V lost 9 bases to trimming and J lost 5 bases, with 19 bases between them. Written as DNA, the CDR3 is TGTGCCAGTTGGGCCGACGGGGGCAGTTATGGCTACACCTTC. It is translated as CASWADGGSYGYTF.

The chain is built from TRBV7-2 and TRBJ2-5; TRBD1 matches 7 bases. The length of the CDR3 is 14 residues. Germline V lookup: CDR1 SGHTA, CDR2 FQGNSA. V shed 5 bases, J shed 3 bases, and the junction held 6 bases outside the gene matches. The CDR3 region is CASSRAGTEETQYF. CDR3 nucleotides: TGTGCCAGCAGCAGGGCCGGGACAGAAGAGACCCAGTACTTC.

This clonotype came up a few times. V and J are TRBV9 and TRBJ2-5, with 12 bases that match TRBD2. J lost 9 bases, V lost 1 base, and 10 bases had no gene match. In germline, CDR1 is SGDLS, CDR2 YYNGEE. CDR3 size: 16 residues. CDR3 sequence: CASSVSGTSGFGAQYF. CDR3 coding DNA: TGTGCCAGCAGCGTAAGCGGGACTAGCGGGTTCGGGGCCCAGTACTTC. The variable domain in full, completed from reference TRBV9 and TRBJ2-5, reads DSGVTQTPKHLITATGQRVTLRCSPRSGDLSVYWYQQSLDQGLQFLIQYYNGEERAKGNILERFSAQQFPDLHSELNLSSLELGDSALYFCASSVSGTSGFGAQYFGPGTRLLVL.

In the case of this clonotype: A read error may account for a junction end that differs from germline. The chain joins TRBV6-5 to TRBJ2-5, with 11 nucleotides matching TRBD2. The CDR3 sequence is 17 residues long. Germline V CDR1 and CDR2: MNHEY, SVGAGI. The CDR3 region has the DNA TGTGCCAGCAGTGACTCTCTAGCGGGGGGTTTGGGAGAGACCCAGTACTTC. Protein sequence: CASSDSLAGGLGETQYF.

This chain uses TRBV5-1 with TRBJ2-1, with 8 bases fitting TRBD2. Per the germline V gene, CDR1 is SGHRS and CDR2 is YFSETQ. V trimming: 2 bases; J trimming: 7 bases; junction bases outside the gene matches: 5. This CDR3 is built from 14 residues. CDR3 coding DNA: TGCGCCAGCAGCTTTAGCGGGGTTGGGAATGAGCAGTTCTTC. It encodes CASSFSGVGNEQFF.

Here the CDR3 DNA reads TGTGCCAGCAGCCCGGCGGATAGACCAGAGACCCAGTACTTC. Its protein product is CASSPADRPETQYF. V is TRBV5-5 and J is TRBJ2-5; D unresolved. The CDR3 length is 14 residues. Trimming removed 4 bases from V and 4 bases from J, with 14 bases in between. Germline values: CDR1 SGHKS, CDR2 YYEKEE (reference sequence).

This clonotype showed up just a few times. This chain links TRBV5-1 with TRBJ1-4; possible D gene TRBD1, 6 bases. This CDR3 has 14 amino acids. With 3 bases removed from V and 3 bases from J, the gap between germline ends came to 9 bases. Germline CDR1 is SGHRS and CDR2 is YFSETQ. CDR3 in amino acids: CASSSDSPNEKLFF. CDR3 coding DNA: TGCGCCAGCAGCTCGGACAGCCCTAATGAAAAACTGTTTTTT. The complete variable domain, with remaining parts taken from reference TRBV5-1 and TRBJ1-4, reads KAGVTQTPRYLIKTRGQQVTLSCSPISGHRSVSWYQQTPGQGLQFLFEYFSETQRNKGNFPGRFSGRQFSNSRSEMNVSTLELGDSALYLCASSSDSPNEKLFFGSGTQLSVL.

This clonotype appeared a few times. The chain is built from TRBV29-1 and TRBJ2-1; no definite D call. This CDR3 spans 12 amino acids. Looked up from germline, CDR1 is SQVTM and CDR2 is ANQGSEA. The germline V and J ends were trimmed by 5 bases and 6 bases, with 11 bases remaining between them. In DNA form, the CDR3 reads TGCAGCGTTATTTGGTTCCTCAATGAGCAGTTCTTC. Its translation is CSVIWFLNEQFF.

The chain uses TRBV21-1 and TRBJ2-2; TRBD1 is the table's D call, not checked against the DNA. TRBV21-1 is noted as a pseudogene. The CDR3 extends over 18 amino acids. CDR3: CASSKGDRGRLDTGELFF. The DNA for the CDR3 is TGTGCCAGCAGCAAAGGGGACAGGGGGCGGTTGGACACCGGGGAGCTGTTTTTT.

This clonotype has at least ten counts. V gene TRBV10-3 combines with J gene TRBJ2-5; 13 positions agree with TRBD2. The trim removed 3 bases at V and 5 bases at J, leaving 9 bases unmatched. The germline gives CDR1 ENHRY, CDR2 SYGVKD. The CDR3 loop spans 17 amino acids. The CDR3 protein is CAISDPTSGGVGETQYF. The CDR3 bases are TGTGCCATCAGTGACCCCACTAGCGGGGGGGTAGGCGAGACCCAGTACTTC.

The genes are TRBV20-1 and TRBJ1-6, with D uncertain. V lost 3 bases, J lost 5 bases, and 8 bases lay in between. Germline-derived CDR1 and CDR2 are DFQATT and SNEGSKA (reference sequence). This CDR3 spans 13 amino acids. CDR3 protein: CSASRPDNSPLHF. CDR3 coding DNA: TGCAGTGCTAGTAGGCCAGATAATTCACCCCTCCACTTT.

The chain recombines TRBV7-2 with TRBJ2-1; 7 nucleotides agree with TRBD2. Germline values: CDR1 SGHTA, CDR2 FQGNSA. V lost 1 base, J lost 6 bases, and 15 bases stayed unmatched. The CDR3 is 18 residues long. The CDR3 reads CASSLVRLARTPTNEQFF. The CDR3 coding sequence is TGTGCCAGCAGCTTAGTTAGACTAGCTCGAACACCCACCAATGAGCAGTTCTTC.

The chain combines TRBV10-3 with TRBJ2-3; D possibly uses TRBD1 or TRBD2 (6 bases each). V was trimmed by 3 bases and J by 2 bases, leaving 9 bases between them. The CDR3 totals 14 residues. CDR1 is ENHRY, CDR2 SYGVKD, per germline. CDR3 loop: CAISEGGHTDTQYF. In DNA, the CDR3 is TGTGCCATCAGTGAAGGGGGGCACACAGATACGCAGTATTTT.

V usage is TRBV7-9 and J usage is TRBJ2-4, with 12 bases identical to TRBD2. J was trimmed by 1 base and V by 5 bases; bases with no gene match: 6. Germline CDR1 reads SEHNR; CDR2 reads FQNEAQ (reference sequence). The CDR3 spans 17 residues. DNA for the CDR3: TGTGCCAGCAGCCCAGGACTAGCGGGGTGGGCCAAAAACATTCAGTACTTC. Protein: CASSPGLAGWAKNIQYF.

J is TRBJ1-1 and V is TRBV28, with TRBD1 as a possible D gene (5 bases). The V gene lost 4 bases and the J gene lost 4 bases, with 16 bases spanning the gap. This CDR3 comprises 15 residues. Germline CDR1 and CDR2: MDHEN and SYDVKM. For the CDR3, the DNA is TGTGCCAGCAGTTCACCTGCGGGGGACGGCACTGAAGCTTTCTTT. Residues: CASSSPAGDGTEAFF.

This chain uses TRBV5-1 with TRBJ2-1, with unresolved D. The V gene's germline CDR1 is SGHRS and CDR2 YFSETQ. The CDR3 consists of 17 residues. Trimming left V 5 bases short and J 0 bases short, with 18 bases between. The CDR3 region is CASRHPDTEPSYNEQFF. CDR3 sequence (DNA): TGCGCCAGCAGACACCCTGACACGGAACCCTCCTACAATGAGCAGTTCTTC.

The table lists this clonotype with a few counts. The V gene is TRBV5-1, the J gene TRBJ2-3; D possibly matches TRBD1 or TRBD2 (5 bases each). Germline lookup yields CDR1 SGHRS and CDR2 YFSETQ. V was shortened by 7 bases and J by 0 bases, with 21 bases between the two germline ends. The CDR3 is made up of 17 amino acids. This CDR3 is CASGRGDGLPSTDTQYF. The CDR3 coding sequence is TGCGCCAGCGGACGAGGGGACGGATTACCTAGCACAGATACGCAGTATTTT. Supplemented by reference TRBV5-1 and TRBJ2-3, the full variable domain reads KAGVTQTPRYLIKTRGQQVTLSCSPISGHRSVSWYQQTPGQGLQFLFEYFSETQRNKGNFPGRFSGRQFSNSRSEMNVSTLELGDSALYLCASGRGDGLPSTDTQYFGPGTRLTVL.

In the case of this clonotype: A junction end diverges from the germline sequence, so it may reflect a read error. The V and J genes are TRBV9 and TRBJ2-3; D is ambiguous. There are 13 residues in the CDR3. Germline V gene sequence: CDR1 SGDLS, CDR2 YYNGEE. The CDR3 nucleotides are TGTACCAGCACTTCCTGGGCGGCAGATACGCAGTATTTT. This translates into CTSTSWAADTQYF.

A few counts support this clonotype. The V call is TRBV12-3 or TRBV12-4, the J call TRBJ2-3, with 7 nucleotides matching TRBD1. The CDR3 is made up of 14 amino acids. After removal of 6 bases from V and 5 bases from J, the junction contained 8 bases not matched to a gene. The CDR3 is CASSLSHRGDTQYF. The CDR3 coding sequence is TGTGCCAGCAGCCTAAGCCACAGGGGAGATACGCAGTATTTT.

This chain links TRBV6-5 with TRBJ1-1; D is uncertain. Germline V gene lookup returns CDR1 MNHEY and CDR2 SVGAGI. The V gene lost 2 bases and the J gene lost 1 base, with 8 bases spanning the gap. The CDR3 runs 14 residues. DNA for the CDR3: TGTGCCAGCAGTTACGTCAGTACGAACACTGAAGCTTTCTTT. Translating gives CASSYVSTNTEAFF.